The following is a T cell receptor (beta chain) sequence with its context. At one end, the junction sequence differs from germline, possibly due to a read error. Specified treatment: oral pan-JAK inhibitor, 5-10 mg twice daily. Germline CDR1 and CDR2: DFQATT and SNEGSKA (reference sequence). The length of the CDR3 is 9 residues. The data derive from a study of CD8+ T cells in alopecia areata. RNA was isolated and reverse transcribed to cDNA, the sequencing template. Sequencing was performed with immunoSEQ multiplex PCR; in TCRdb, only in-frame clones are kept and a portion is missing. This table has around 190,000 clones, 50% to 60% appearing once.

This sequence was found in a human donor with alopecia areata. The starting material was CD4+ T cells sorted from blood, obtained at week 4, from a patient treated with tofacitinib. The chain recombines TRBV20-1 with TRBJ2-5; no reliable D call. The CDR3 reads CSGLETQYF. The CDR3 DNA sequence: TGTTCCGGTTTGGAGACCCAGTACTTC.